This T cell receptor (beta chain) appears in the sequencing data of a study of T cell repertoires in cytomegalovirus infection. The wider study: Signatures in public TCR beta sequences pointed to both CMV infection and matching HLA type.

From the reads, TCRdb called clonotypes with MiXCR, one entry per CDR3 protein. Counted here are under 300,000 distinct CDR3 sequences, about a sixth occurring once; the ten biggest clones make up less than 50%. Whole-study results and caveats: Dominant in the ex vivo response were TCR beta clonotypes restricted by HLA-C and specific for CMV. Summed frequency of public TCR beta families distinguished CMV carriers with the relevant HLA.

V was shortened by 6 bases and J by 8 bases, with 14 bases between the two germline ends. The CDR3 loop spans 12 amino acids. CDR1 SNHLY and CDR2 FYNNEI come from the germline V gene. This clonotype has just a few counts. What it recognizes is unknown. The sequence derives from a human donor in good health (CMV status not recorded). Some clones in this sample may be carry-over from other donors' samples. Sequencing was done on a sample of CD8+ T cells from PBMCs. This chain connects TRBV2 to TRBJ2-7; D is tentatively TRBD1 or TRBD2 (5 bases each). The CDR3 protein is CASRGARDQQYF. For the CDR3, the DNA is TGTGCCAGCAGAGGAGCCCGGGACCAGCAGTACTTC.